The 20 T cell receptor beta chains below all came from one sample that was sequenced in a study of blood T cell repertoires in COVID-19. Only in-frame clones appear in the TCRdb table, and some are missing; sequencing was by immunoSEQ multiplex PCR. Here the sample spans roughly 230,000 clones, 83% being singletons. The sequencing input was peripheral blood. Receptor source: a human donor in a cohort sampled during active COVID-19.

V gene TRBV28 combines with J gene TRBJ1-6; D not certain. Trimming removed 4 bases at V and 2 bases at J, with 12 bases between. This CDR3 is 16 amino acids long. CDR1 and CDR2 (germline): MDHEN, SYDVKM. The CDR3 DNA sequence: TGTGCCAGCAGTTCCCCGGAGGGCGCCTATAATTCACCCCTCCACTTT. It specifies CASSSPEGAYNSPLHF.

This chain uses TRBV7-9 with TRBJ1-3, with a weak D call TRBD1 (5 bases). Germline V gives CDR1 SEHNR, CDR2 FQNEAQ (reference sequence). The V gene lost 4 bases and the J gene lost 1 base, with 20 bases spanning the gap. This CDR3 has 18 residues. The CDR3 is CASSSWGTGLGSGNTIYF. The CDR3 DNA reads as TGTGCCAGCAGCTCCTGGGGGACGGGACTGGGATCTGGAAACACCATATATTTT.

This clone came up a few times. The V and J genes are TRBV7-8 and TRBJ1-6, with D unresolved. The germline gives CDR1 SGHVS, CDR2 FQNEAQ. The CDR3 has 14 amino acids. The V end was cut by 1 base, the J end by 5 bases, with 6 bases between. CDR3 DNA sequence: TGTGCCAGCAGCTTAGGAGGAAATAATTCACCCCTCCACTTT. Translating it yields CASSLGGNNSPLHF. Complete variable domain (other parts from reference TRBV7-8 and TRBJ1-6): GAGVSQSPRYKVAKRGQDVALRCDPISGHVSLFWYQQALGQGPEFLTYFQNEAQLDKSGLPSDRFFAERPEGSVSTLKIQRTQQEDSAVYLCASSLGGNNSPLHFGNGTRLTVT.

This clone is a singleton in its sample. V usage is TRBV6-5 and J usage is TRBJ1-4; D perhaps matches TRBD1 (5 bases). Trimming cost V 3 bases and J 10 bases, with 6 bases left between them. The CDR3 extends over 11 amino acids. Germline V gives CDR1 MNHEY, CDR2 SVGAGI. The CDR3 spells CASSYQGKLFF. For the CDR3, the DNA is TGTGCCAGCAGTTATCAGGGAAAACTGTTTTTT.

J is TRBJ2-6 and V is TRBV7-6; 11 nucleotides line up with TRBD1. CDR1 and CDR2 from the germline V gene are SGHVS and FNYEAQ. V was clipped by 3 bases and J by 3 bases; unmatched bases: 7. The CDR3 sequence is 18 residues long. As DNA, the CDR3 is TGTGCCAGCAGCTTTGTGGGACAGGGGGTTGTTGGGGCCAACGTCCTGACTTTC. Protein sequence: CASSFVGQGVVGANVLTF.

This clone was counted only a few times. The chain has TRBV7-9 and TRBJ2-3; D is ambiguous. The V and J ends lost 5 bases and 3 bases respectively, with 6 bases between them. The CDR3 is made up of 12 amino acids. Germline V lookup: CDR1 SEHNR, CDR2 FQNEAQ (reference sequence). The CDR3 coding sequence is TGTGCCAGCAGCGTCAGTACAGATACGCAGTATTTT. It encodes CASSVSTDTQYF. Filled out from reference TRBV7-9 and TRBJ2-3, the complete variable domain reads DTGVSQNPRHKITKRGQNVTFRCDPISEHNRLYWYRQTLGQGPEFLTYFQNEAQLEKSRLLSDRFSAERPKGSFSTLEIQRTEQGDSAMYLCASSVSTDTQYFGPGTRLTVL.

The chain is built from TRBV30 and TRBJ1-6; 8 positions match TRBD1. The V gene's germline CDR1 is GTSNPN and CDR2 SVGIG (reference sequence). The V gene end was trimmed by 1 base and the J gene end by 4 bases; junction bases not matched to a gene: 3. There are 15 residues in the CDR3. Here the CDR3 DNA reads TGTGCCTGGAGTGGTCGACAGGGGTATAATTCACCCCTCCACTTT. This codes for CAWSGRQGYNSPLHF.

This rearrangement joins TRBV5-1 to TRBJ1-4, with 7 bases matching TRBD1. Germline-derived CDR1 and CDR2 are SGHRS and YFSETQ. The CDR3 has 16 residues. Trimming at V came to 4 bases and at J to 0 bases, leaving 6 bases not matched to a gene. DNA for the CDR3: TGCGCCAGCAGCCCCGGGACAGTTGCAACTAATGAAAAACTGTTTTTT. Its translation is CASSPGTVATNEKLFF.

In this sample, this clone turned up many times. The chain joins TRBV5-1 to TRBJ2-7; 7 bases fit TRBD1. Germline CDR1 SGHRS, CDR2 YFSETQ. The CDR3 length is 15 residues. V was clipped by 2 bases and J by 5 bases; unmatched bases: 10. CDR3 sequence (DNA): TGCGCCAGCAGCTTCCGGGACAGTAGTCGGAACGAGCAGTACTTC. As protein: CASSFRDSSRNEQYF.

The chain carries TRBV19 and TRBJ1-5; D is perhaps TRBD1 (6 bases). Per the germline V gene, CDR1 is LNHDA and CDR2 is SQIVND (reference sequence). V lost 3 bases to trimming and J lost 9 bases, with 21 bases between them. CDR3 length equals 16 residues. CDR3 nucleotide sequence: TGTGCCAGTAGTATGGAATTAGACAGGCTCGGGCGGCCCCAGCATTTT. This gives the protein CASSMELDRLGRPQHF.

V usage is TRBV15 and J usage is TRBJ2-5, with D tentatively TRBD2 (6 bases). V was shortened by 3 bases and J by 7 bases, with 15 bases between the two germline ends. The CDR3 extends over 14 amino acids. Germline V CDR1 and CDR2: LNHNV, YYDKDF (reference sequence). The CDR3 protein is CATSRSGLGGTQYF. CDR3 nucleotide sequence: TGTGCCACCAGCAGGTCGGGACTGGGGGGGACCCAGTACTTC.

This clone was seen a handful of times. V is TRBV30 and J is TRBJ2-3, with 9 bases lining up with TRBD1. From germline, CDR1 is GTSNPN and CDR2 SVGIG (reference sequence). J gave up 11 bases and V 2 bases, and 5 bases lay outside the gene matches. This CDR3 has 12 residues. The CDR3 bases are TGTGCCTGGAGTAGGGACAGGGTTGTGCAGTATTTT. Protein product: CAWSRDRVVQYF. Full variable domain (missing parts from reference TRBV30 and TRBJ2-3): SQTIHQWPATLVQPVGSPLSLECTVEGTSNPNLYWYRQAAGRGLQLLFYSVGIGQISSEVPQNLSASRPQDRQFILSSKKLLLSDSGFYLCAWSRDRVVQYFGPGTRLTVL.

The V call is TRBV5-1, the J call TRBJ1-6; D possibly corresponds to TRBD1 (6 bases). V lost 0 bases and J 9 bases, leaving 16 bases between the germline ends. Germline V gene sequence: CDR1 SGHRS, CDR2 YFSETQ. The CDR3 consists of 16 residues. The CDR3 bases are TGCGCCAGCAGCTTGGCAAGCGCCCAGGGGACTTCACCCCTCCACTTT. It is translated as CASSLASAQGTSPLHF.

The chain employs TRBV3-1 (or the pseudogene TRBV3-2) and TRBJ1-5, with 10 bases aligning to TRBD1. Germline CDR1 is LGHDT and CDR2 is YNNKEL (reference sequence). The CDR3 loop spans 14 amino acids. Trimming at V came to 4 bases and at J to 9 bases, leaving 6 bases not matched to a gene. CDR3 sequence (DNA): TGTGCCAGCAGCCCCGACAGGGGGCAGGTGCCCCAGCATTTT. Residues: CASSPDRGQVPQHF.

The chain recombines TRBV5-8 with TRBJ1-5, with 9 bases lining up with TRBD1. Trimming cost V 4 bases and J 3 bases; bases outside gene matches: 14. CDR1 is SGHTS and CDR2 is YDEGEE in the germline V gene. CDR3 length: 18 amino acids. The chain's CDR3 is CASSKDRGGLVYNQPQHF. CDR3 coding DNA: TGTGCCAGCAGCAAGGACAGGGGAGGGTTAGTGTACAATCAGCCCCAGCATTTT. Supplemented by reference TRBV5-8 and TRBJ1-5, the full variable domain reads EAGVTQSPTHLIKTRGQQATLRCSPISGHTSVYWYQQALGLGLQFLLWYDEGEERNRGNFPPRFSGRQFPNYSSELNVNALELEDSALYLCASSKDRGGLVYNQPQHFGDGTRLSIL.

The chain uses TRBV6-5 and TRBJ2-7; tentative D call: TRBD2 (5 bases). The CDR3 contains 13 residues. V was shortened by 10 bases and J by 0 bases, with 13 bases between the two germline ends. CDR1 and CDR2 (germline): MNHEY, SVGAGI. The CDR3: CATIAPGSYEQYF. The CDR3 coding sequence is TGTGCCACTATAGCGCCAGGCTCCTACGAGCAGTACTTC.

The chain joins TRBV5-4 to TRBJ1-4; a possible D gene is TRBD1 (5 bases). V was trimmed by 4 bases and J by 0 bases, leaving 13 bases between them. Germline CDR1 SGHNT, CDR2 YYREEE (reference sequence). The CDR3 has 16 residues. CDR3 sequence: CASSRGTAATNEKLFF. As DNA, the CDR3 is TGTGCCAGCAGCAGGGGCACTGCCGCAACTAATGAAAAACTGTTTTTT.

This sequence joins TRBV5-4 and TRBJ2-7, with TRBD1 identical over 9 bases. The CDR3 consists of 15 residues. From germline, CDR1 is SGHNT and CDR2 YYREEE (reference sequence). V lost 3 bases and J lost 0; bases outside the gene matches: 4. The CDR3 nucleotides are TGTGCCAGCAGCTGGGGACAGGGTTCCTCCTACGAGCAGTACTTC. It codes for CASSWGQGSSYEQYF. Full variable domain (outside the CDR3, taken from reference TRBV5-4 and TRBJ2-7): ETGVTQSPTHLIKTRGQQVTLRCSSQSGHNTVSWYQQALGQGPQFIFQYYREEENGRGNFPPRFSGLQFPNYSSELNVNALELDDSALYLCASSWGQGSSYEQYFGPGTRLTVT.

CDR3 sequence (DNA): TGTGCCAGCAGCTTGGCTACGGCAAGCGACAGCACAGATACGCAGTATTTT. Its translation is CASSLATASDSTDTQYF. This chain uses TRBV5-4 with TRBJ2-3; D unresolved. The CDR3 consists of 17 residues. The V end was cut by 0 bases, the J end by 0 bases, with 14 bases between. The germline gives CDR1 SGHNT, CDR2 YYREEE (reference sequence).

The CDR3 nucleotides are TGTGCCAGCAGCGGAACAGGGCGGCGAGAGACCCAGTACTTC. As protein: CASSGTGRRETQYF. The genes are TRBV5-6 and TRBJ2-5; D perhaps matches TRBD1 (6 bases). The CDR3 contains 14 residues. The germline gives CDR1 SGHDT, CDR2 YYEEEE. With 4 bases removed from V and 4 bases from J, the gap between germline ends came to 14 bases.